This TCR beta chain was found in a study of T cells in Graves' hyperthyroidism and ophthalmopathy (dated 2019 in TCRdb). For the study in its entirety: Peripheral blood samples were taken at the time of initial diagnosis, prior to any treatment. To identify TCR V-J signatures that set the groups apart, the researchers used a discovery cohort of 100 or so patients, made up of under 45 with Graves' ophthalmopathy and 55 to 65 with stable Graves' hyperthyroidism. An independent validation cohort of fewer than 20 hyperthyroidism patients and about 15 patients who later progressed to ophthalmopathy tested prospective prediction of ophthalmopathy. The roughly 99 discovery patients were divided at random into training and test sets in a 7:3 ratio. In roughly six Graves' hyperthyroidism patients, the study also compared T-cell repertoires from thyroid tissue with T-cell repertoires from blood. Once sampling was done, hyperthyroidism patients were given methimazole at a starting dose of 30 mg daily, whereas ophthalmopathy patients were given high-dose intravenous methylprednisolone. According to the paper, TCR Vbeta CDR3 sequencing was carried out on around 140 peripheral blood samples, which came from about 45 ophthalmopathy, 80 or so hyperthyroidism and approximately 17 progressor patients. Here is what the overall study found, with its caveats: Ophthalmopathy was separated from stable hyperthyroidism by a 13 V-J signature model, with roughly 88% sensitivity and 81% to 82% specificity obtained in cross-validation and 80%/75% obtained in testing. In validation, the model predicted progression to ophthalmopathy with over 60% sensitivity and less than 80% specificity, a median of 6.5 months before onset. Blood samples also contained most of the expanded thyroid clonotypes (frequency above 0.001), which suggests that blood repertoires may reflect thyroid immune responses. Sample size was not statistically predetermined, and blinding of investigators to group allocation was not performed.

Hyperthyroidism patients were aged 18 to 65 years and newly diagnosed, with disease duration of less than 2 months. The study excluded patients with uncontrolled infections, other autoimmune diseases, pregnancy or lactation. Diagnoses were established on the basis of clinical symptoms, serum thyroxine and TRAb, thyroid ultrasound, and orbital computed tomography. Blood from progressor patients was collected at the time of first diagnosis with hyperthyroidism, before any ophthalmopathy symptoms had appeared. Ficoll-Paque density gradient centrifugation was used to isolate PBMCs from 8 to 10 ml of fresh peripheral blood. Progressor patients were first diagnosed with Graves' hyperthyroidism and then developed ophthalmopathy during follow-up. Trizol reagent was used to extract total RNA, and RNA quality was then checked on an Agilent 2100 Bioanalyzer. The germline V gene (reference sequence) gives CDR1 as DFQATT and CDR2 as SNEGSKA. V drops 6 bases and J drops 2 bases, leaving 11 bases in between. The CDR3, cysteine through phenylalanine, is 12 amino acids long. The DNA shown is the 36-base CDR3, in frame from base 1.

TCR beta CDR3 regions were amplified from RNA transcripts. For the first round of RT-PCR on the TCR CDR3, the HTBI primer set was used together with the Qiagen OneStep RT-PCR kit. Libraries were constructed in a second round of multiplex PCR, after which size selection and purification were performed. Libraries were sequenced paired-end with 100 bp reads on an Illumina HiSeq2000. In the authors' own workflow: SOAPnuke was used to process the raw data, removing reads that contained adapters or uncalled bases, had a mean Phred below 15, or lacked an exact match to the constant primer or identifier. High-quality paired reads were merged using COPE v1.2.5, and each unique nucleotide sequence was defined as a clonotype. Clonotypes were aligned to IMGT TRBV, TRBD and TRBJ reference segments using MiTCR v1.1. Analysis was restricted to V-J combinations with a frequency above 0.0001, which covered approximately 99% of repertoires. The TCS score was defined as the ratio of F50 (clonal expansion) to E x V (chaos), calculated using BLOSUM62-based TCRdist between CDR3 peptides within each V-J. Welch's t-statistics and random forest reduced just over 500 V-J features to 10 to 15, which were used in a naive Bayes classifier (R e1071). Using fastp at Q25 and MiXCR, TCRdb reprocessed the public reads and kept productive beta chains. Rows with a matching CDR3 protein are joined into one entry that keeps the most common DNA and genes. The V and J calls here are based on TCRdb, not the publication. The sample data list fewer than 650,000 distinct CDR3 sequences, and over 11% of these were observed just once. Jointly, the top ten make up 5.5% to 7.5% of the sample.

The table lists this clonotype with many counts. Its binding antigen is unknown. One base away there is no much larger clone; base qualities are not given. The sequenced sample was blood. This clonotype originated in a woman aged 25 to 39 with Graves' hyperthyroidism that later progressed to Graves' ophthalmopathy. The chain couples TRBV20-1 to TRBJ2-7; the D segment may tentatively be TRBD1 or TRBD2, each giving 6 matched bases. For the CDR3, the sequence is CSARRDTYEQYF. The bases read TGCAGTGCCAGGCGGGACACCTACGAGCAGTACTTC.